These T cell receptor beta chains were read from a single sample in a study of cytomegalovirus exposure and HLA in healthy donors. The method was immunoSEQ multiplex PCR; TCRdb's version includes in-frame clones alone and lacks a portion of them. The sample has about 73,000 clones; roughly 71% are singletons. Sequencing was carried out using PBMCs. These receptors came from a man aged 65 to 85 in good health and CMV-seronegative. Each CDR3 is given with its conserved first and last residue. The order of the fields is J gene, V gene, D gene, clone size, CDR3 DNA, CDR3 protein. A D gene is named only where the DNA matches it firmly. For some rows the clone size is stated as once, few or many, or as a class when expanded; others skip it.

>TRBJ2-7|TRBV6-1|.|.
TGTGCCAGCAGTGAACGGTGGATGCGGGAGCAGTACTTC
CASSERWMREQYF
>TRBJ2-3|TRBV9|TRBD2|.
TGTGCCAGCAGCGTAGTGGGACTAGCGGTTGGCACAGATACGCAGTATTTT
CASSVVGLAVGTDTQYF
>TRBJ1-6|TRBV6-1|.|.
TGTGCCAGCACCCGGGGAAACTATAATTCACCCCTCCACTTT
CASTRGNYNSPLHF
>TRBJ2-7|TRBV19|.|.
TGTGCCAGTAGTATTGTAGGCGGTTACGAGCAGTACTTC
CASSIVGGYEQYF
>TRBJ2-3|TRBV5-8|.|.
TGTGCCAGCAGCTTTAATCTTGCAGATACGCAGTATTTT
CASSFNLADTQYF
>TRBJ2-1|TRBV7-9|TRBD2|once
TGTGCCAGCAGAGCGCGGGCTAGCGGGGGGGGGCGCAATGAGCAGTTCTTC
CASRARASGGGRNEQFF
>TRBJ1-2|TRBV5-4|.|.
TGTGCCAGCAGCTTGAACTCAGGGGTTGGCTATGGCTACACCTTC
CASSLNSGVGYGYTF
>TRBJ1-4|TRBV30|.|few
TGTGCCTGCCTTTTTGAGGGGAGGGAAAAACTGTTTTTT
CACLFEGREKLFF
>TRBJ2-1|TRBV9|TRBD2|.
TGTGCCAGCAGCGTAGACCTAGCGGGGGGTAGCCATGAGCAGTTCTTC
CASSVDLAGGSHEQFF
>TRBJ2-3|TRBV27|TRBD2|.
TGTGCCAGCAGTAACCTAGCGGGAGGTCCCGATACGCAGTATTTT
CASSNLAGGPDTQYF
>TRBJ2-4|TRBV4-2|.|.
TGTGCCAGCAGCGGGGGGGGCGGGGCCGTAGCCAAAAACATTCAGTACTTC
CASSGGGGAVAKNIQYF
>TRBJ2-3|TRBV5-3|TRBD2|.
TGTGCCAGAAGCATCGCGGAAGGTAGCGGGGTGGTGGGGAATACGCAGTATTTT
CARSIAEGSGVVGNTQYF
>TRBJ2-7|TRBV5-5|TRBD2|.
TGTGCCAGCAGCTTGTGGGCTAGCGGGAGTCGCGAGCAGTACTTC
CASSLWASGSREQYF
>TRBJ2-7|TRBV6-5|.|.
TGTGCCAGCAGCCCCACTGGTTACGAGCAGTACTTC
CASSPTGYEQYF
>TRBJ1-6|TRBV6-1|.|few
TGTGCCAGCAGCTGGAACAGGGTCGACTCACCCCTCCACTTT
CASSWNRVDSPLHF
>TRBJ1-5|TRBV7-9|.|.
TGTGCCAGCAGCTTAGGAGGGGCAGGGGTGAGGAGCAATCAGCCCCAGCATTTT
CASSLGGAGVRSNQPQHF
>TRBJ1-2|TRBV14|.|many
TGTGCCAGCAGCCAAGGAGCGGGACTCCCGAGGGACGGCTACACCTTC
CASSQGAGLPRDGYTF
>TRBJ2-1|TRBV7-2|.|.
TGTGCCAGCAGCTCGAAAAGGGACTCTGAGCAGTTCTTC
CASSSKRDSEQFF
>TRBJ2-7|TRBV7-2|TRBD2|.
TGTGCCAGCAGCTCGCCCGGGCGGGGGGCCACCTACGAGCAGTACTTC
CASSSPGRGATYEQYF
>TRBJ2-7|TRBV5-1|.|once
TGCGCCAGCAGCTGGGGGGAGAGTAAATACGAGCAGTACTTC
CASSWGESKYEQYF
>TRBJ2-5|TRBV7-2|.|.
TGTGCCAGCAGCTTAGGGACGGGAGTGGGGCCTCAAGAGACCCAGTACTTC
CASSLGTGVGPQETQYF
>TRBJ1-3|TRBV6-5|TRBD1|.
TGTGCCAGCAGTAAAGGGACAGCCGGAAACACCATATATTTT
CASSKGTAGNTIYF
>TRBJ1-2|TRBV28|.|.
TGTGCCAGCAGTTATCTTCCGCGGGATGGCTACACCTTC
CASSYLPRDGYTF
>TRBJ1-1|TRBV19|.|.
TGTGCCAGTAGTGCCTCCGACGGGGGGCGAAATGAAGCTTTCTTT
CASSASDGGRNEAFF